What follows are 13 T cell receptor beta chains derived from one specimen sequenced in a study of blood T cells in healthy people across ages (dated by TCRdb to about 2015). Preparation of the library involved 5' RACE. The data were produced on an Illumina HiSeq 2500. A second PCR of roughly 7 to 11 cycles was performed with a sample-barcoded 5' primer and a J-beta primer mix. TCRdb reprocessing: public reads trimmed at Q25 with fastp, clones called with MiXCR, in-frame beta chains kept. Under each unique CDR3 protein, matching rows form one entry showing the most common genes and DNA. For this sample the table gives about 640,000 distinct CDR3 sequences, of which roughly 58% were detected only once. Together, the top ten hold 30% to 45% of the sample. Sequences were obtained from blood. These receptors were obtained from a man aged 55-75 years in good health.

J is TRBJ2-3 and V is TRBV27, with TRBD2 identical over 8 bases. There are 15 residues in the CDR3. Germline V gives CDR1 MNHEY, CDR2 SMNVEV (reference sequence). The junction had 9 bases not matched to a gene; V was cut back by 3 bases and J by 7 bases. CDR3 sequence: CASSFELAAWNTQYF. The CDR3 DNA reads TGTGCCAGCAGTTTTGAACTAGCGGCTTGGAATACGCAGTATTTT.

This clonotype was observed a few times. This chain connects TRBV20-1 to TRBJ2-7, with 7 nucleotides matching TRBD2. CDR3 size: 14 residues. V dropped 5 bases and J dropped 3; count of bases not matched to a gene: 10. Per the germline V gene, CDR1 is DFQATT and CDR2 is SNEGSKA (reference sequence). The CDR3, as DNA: TGCAGTGCTCTCTACGGGGGGATGAGCTACGAGCAGTACTTC. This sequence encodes CSALYGGMSYEQYF.

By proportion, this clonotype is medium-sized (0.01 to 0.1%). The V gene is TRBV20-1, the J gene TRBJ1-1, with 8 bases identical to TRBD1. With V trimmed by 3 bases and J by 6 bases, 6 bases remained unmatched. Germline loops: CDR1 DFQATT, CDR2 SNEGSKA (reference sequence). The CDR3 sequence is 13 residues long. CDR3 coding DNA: TGCAGTGCTAGCCGGGGACAGGTCGCTGAAGCTTTCTTT. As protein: CSASRGQVAEAFF.

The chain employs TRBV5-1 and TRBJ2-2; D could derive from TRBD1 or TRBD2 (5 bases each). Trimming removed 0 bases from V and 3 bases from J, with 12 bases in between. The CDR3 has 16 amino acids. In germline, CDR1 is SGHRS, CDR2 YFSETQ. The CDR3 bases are TGCGCCAGCAGCTTGGCTGGGGGAGACGACACCGGGGAGCTGTTTTTT. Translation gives CASSLAGGDDTGELFF.

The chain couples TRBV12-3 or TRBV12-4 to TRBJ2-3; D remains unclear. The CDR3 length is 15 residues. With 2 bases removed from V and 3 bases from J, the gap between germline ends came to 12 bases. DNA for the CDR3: TGTGCCAGCAGTTTAAGCCCCATTGGGACAGATACGCAGTATTTT. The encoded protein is CASSLSPIGTDTQYF.

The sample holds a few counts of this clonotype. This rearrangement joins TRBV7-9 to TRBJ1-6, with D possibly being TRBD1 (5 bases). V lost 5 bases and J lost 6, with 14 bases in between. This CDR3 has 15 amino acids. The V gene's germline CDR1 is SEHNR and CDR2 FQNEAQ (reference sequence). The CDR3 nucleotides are TGTGCCAGCAGCCCACTCGGGGGAACTAATTCACCCCTCCACTTT. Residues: CASSPLGGTNSPLHF.

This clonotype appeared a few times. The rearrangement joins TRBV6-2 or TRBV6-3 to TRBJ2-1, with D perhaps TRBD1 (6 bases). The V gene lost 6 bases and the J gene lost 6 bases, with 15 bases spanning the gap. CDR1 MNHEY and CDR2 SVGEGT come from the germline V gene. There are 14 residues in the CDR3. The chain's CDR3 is CASSKTGPFNEQFF. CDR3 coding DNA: TGTGCCAGCAGCAAGACAGGTCCTTTCAATGAGCAGTTCTTC.

Written as DNA, the CDR3 is TGTGCCAGCAGCTTAGTCGCGGGGGGGAGCTCCTACGAGCAGTACTTC. Protein sequence: CASSLVAGGSSYEQYF. The V call is TRBV7-2, the J call TRBJ2-7; 9 bases are shared with TRBD2. Trimming removed 1 base from V and 0 bases from J; junction bases left unmatched: 4. There are 16 residues in the CDR3. Germline values: CDR1 SGHTA, CDR2 FQGNSA. Supplemented by reference TRBV7-2 and TRBJ2-7, the full variable domain reads GAGVSQSPSNKVTEKGKDVELRCDPISGHTALYWYRQSLGQGLEFLIYFQGNSAPDKSGLPSDRFSAERTGGSVSTLTIQRTQQEDSAVYLCASSLVAGGSSYEQYFGPGTRLTVT.

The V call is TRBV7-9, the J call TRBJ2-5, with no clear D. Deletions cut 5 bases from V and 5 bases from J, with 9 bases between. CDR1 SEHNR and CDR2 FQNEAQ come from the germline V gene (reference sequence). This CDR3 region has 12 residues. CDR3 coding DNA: TGTGCCAGCAGCGTCCAGGCGGAGACCCAGTACTTC. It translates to CASSVQAETQYF.

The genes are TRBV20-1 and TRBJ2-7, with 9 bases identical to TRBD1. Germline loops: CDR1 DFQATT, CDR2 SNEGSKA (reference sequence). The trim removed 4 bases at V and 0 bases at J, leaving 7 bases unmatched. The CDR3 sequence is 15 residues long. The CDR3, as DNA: TGCAGTGCTAAAAGGACAGGGGCGAACTCCTACGAGCAGTACTTC. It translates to CSAKRTGANSYEQYF.

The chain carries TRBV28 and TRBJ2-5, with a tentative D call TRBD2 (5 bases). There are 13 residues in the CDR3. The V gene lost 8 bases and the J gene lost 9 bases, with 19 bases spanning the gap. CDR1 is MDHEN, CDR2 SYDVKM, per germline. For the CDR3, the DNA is TGTGCCAGCGGGAGAGGTCCAGTGTGGGCCCAGTACTTC. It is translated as CASGRGPVWAQYF.

CDR3 region: CASSDSTVVKPAFF. The CDR3 bases are TGTGCCAGCAGTGACTCGACGGTCGTAAAACCAGCTTTCTTT. This chain joins TRBV6-4 and TRBJ1-1, with unresolved D. The CDR3 contains 14 residues. CDR1 and CDR2 (germline): MRHNA, SNTAGT. The V and J ends lost 0 bases and 10 bases respectively, with 15 bases between them.

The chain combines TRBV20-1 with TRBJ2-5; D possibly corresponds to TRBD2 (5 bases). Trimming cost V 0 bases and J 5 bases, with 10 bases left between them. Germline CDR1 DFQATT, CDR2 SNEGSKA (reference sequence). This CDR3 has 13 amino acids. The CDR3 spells CSARDGPGETQYF. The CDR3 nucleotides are TGCAGTGCTAGAGATGGGCCGGGGGAGACCCAGTACTTC.